Each of the 32 T cell receptor beta chains below was sequenced from the same sample in a study of identical twins. TCRdb re-called the 5' RACE reads with MiXCR, one entry per CDR3 protein. This table holds 1,800,000 or so distinct CDR3 sequences, about 32% found once. The sample comprised cord blood. Receptor source: a newborn girl in good health.

This clonotype was seen only a few times. The chain is built from TRBV20-1 and TRBJ2-1; 12 positions match TRBD2. CDR3 length: 12 residues. With 4 bases clipped from V and 14 bases from J, the junction kept 6 bases outside the gene matches. Germline V gene data show CDR1 as DFQATT and CDR2 as SNEGSKA (reference sequence). The CDR3 sequence: CSATSGGARKFF. CDR3 sequence (DNA): TGCAGTGCTACTAGCGGGGGGGCCCGGAAGTTCTTC.

V is TRBV27 and J is TRBJ2-1; the match to TRBD2 covers 10 bases. Germline V gene lookup returns CDR1 MNHEY and CDR2 SMNVEV (reference sequence). This CDR3 comprises 16 residues. V dropped 5 bases and J dropped 1; count of bases not matched to a gene: 5. In DNA, the CDR3 is TGTGCCAGCAGTGAGACTAGCGGGTTATCCTACAATGAGCAGTTCTTC. Translated, it gives CASSETSGLSYNEQFF.

The gene calls are TRBV10-3 and TRBJ2-5, with D perhaps TRBD1 (6 bases). V lost 0 bases to trimming and J lost 2 bases, with 10 bases between them. The CDR3 consists of 15 residues. Germline CDR1 and CDR2: ENHRY and SYGVKD. The CDR3 spells CAISESPGQQETQYF. Here the CDR3 DNA reads TGTGCCATCAGTGAGTCGCCGGGACAACAAGAGACCCAGTACTTC.

This clonotype showed up many times. V gene TRBV4-2 combines with J gene TRBJ2-7; D gene uncertain. V lost 0 bases and J 0 bases, leaving 9 bases between the germline ends. CDR3 length: 15 amino acids. The germline CDR1 and CDR2 sequences are LGHNA and YNFKEQ. This CDR3 reads CASSQEGSRSYEQYF. In nucleotides, the CDR3 is TGTGCCAGCAGCCAAGAGGGGTCTCGCTCCTACGAGCAGTACTTC.

The V call is TRBV25-1, the J call TRBJ1-2, with D possibly matching TRBD1 (6 bases). The germline V and J ends were trimmed by 3 bases and 5 bases, with 16 bases remaining between them. The CDR3 loop spans 15 amino acids. Germline lookup yields CDR1 MGHDK and CDR2 SYGVNS. The DNA for the CDR3 is TGTGCCAGCAGTGATCCCCGGGACATTCTTTATGGCTACACCTTC. Translating it yields CASSDPRDILYGYTF.

This clonotype was detected only a few times. The chain uses TRBV29-1 and TRBJ2-5, with D possibly being TRBD1 or TRBD2 (5 bases each). The V gene's germline CDR1 is SQVTM and CDR2 ANQGSEA. V was shortened by 7 bases and J by 0 bases, with 12 bases between the two germline ends. This CDR3 has 13 amino acids. The CDR3 here is CSAGDGYQETQYF. CDR3 sequence (DNA): TGCAGCGCTGGGGACGGATACCAAGAGACCCAGTACTTC. Variable domain in full (rest from reference TRBV29-1 and TRBJ2-5): SAVISQKPSRDICQRGTSLTIQCQVDSQVTMMFWYRQQPGQSLTLIATANQGSEATYESGFVIDKFPISRPNLTFSTLTVSNMSPEDSSIYLCSAGDGYQETQYFGPGTRLLVL.

V and J are TRBV13 and TRBJ1-1, with a weak D call TRBD1 (5 bases). Germline V gene sequence: CDR1 PRHDT, CDR2 FYEKMQ (reference sequence). The CDR3 loop spans 15 amino acids. Trimming pared 4 bases from V and 1 base from J, leaving 13 bases between. CDR3 in DNA: TGTGCCAGCAGCTCCACGGGGGGGGGGAACACTGAAGCTTTCTTT. Its translation is CASSSTGGGNTEAFF.

V is TRBV14 and J is TRBJ1-2; tentatively, D is TRBD1 (5 bases). Germline V lookup: CDR1 SGHDN, CDR2 FVKESK. Deletions cut 4 bases from V and 3 bases from J, with 15 bases between. The CDR3 sequence is 15 residues long. CDR3 loop: CASSPRASGDYGYTF. Written as DNA, the CDR3 is TGTGCCAGCAGCCCCAGGGCGTCGGGGGACTATGGCTACACCTTC.

The rearrangement joins TRBV12-3 or TRBV12-4 to TRBJ2-4, with TRBD2 matching 14 bases. The CDR3 has 18 amino acids. J gave up 1 base and V 5 bases, and 7 bases lay outside the gene matches. CDR3 sequence reads: CASSRLAGGPGAKNIQYF. The CDR3 nucleotides read TGTGCCAGCAGTCGACTAGCGGGAGGGCCTGGTGCCAAAAACATTCAGTACTTC.

In this sample, this clonotype turned up a few times. This chain links TRBV6-5 with TRBJ2-1; D uncertain. This CDR3 has 15 amino acids. Germline V lookup: CDR1 MNHEY, CDR2 SVGAGI. V shed 4 bases and J shed 0 bases, with 10 bases lying between them. The chain's CDR3 is CASSSSLSSYNEQFF. As DNA, the CDR3 is TGTGCCAGCAGTTCCTCGCTAAGCTCCTACAATGAGCAGTTCTTC.

The J gene is TRBJ1-2, the V gene TRBV24-1, with no clear D. CDR3 size: 11 residues. Germline values: CDR1 KGHDR, CDR2 SFDVKD. V lost 9 bases and J lost 8, with 12 bases in between. This CDR3 is CATGDVSGYTF. As DNA, the CDR3 is TGTGCCACCGGGGATGTGAGCGGCTACACCTTC.

This clonotype came up a few times. This chain links TRBV28 with TRBJ2-5; no definite D call. The CDR3 consists of 11 residues. Germline V CDR1 and CDR2: MDHEN, SYDVKM. The V and J ends lost 8 bases and 2 bases respectively, with 6 bases between them. The CDR3 bases are TGTGCCAGCGGGATTCAAGAGACCCAGTACTTC. This codes for CASGIQETQYF.

This clonotype was observed a few times. The chain couples TRBV14 to TRBJ2-1, with TRBD1 as a possible D gene (6 bases). Between the trimmed V and J ends, which lost 6 bases and 4 bases, there was a span of 16 bases. CDR3 length: 15 amino acids. CDR1 and CDR2 from the germline V gene are SGHDN and FVKESK. Here the CDR3 reads CASRKAAGEYNEQFF. The CDR3 DNA follows: TGTGCCAGCAGGAAAGCGGCAGGGGAATACAATGAGCAGTTCTTC. The variable domain in full, with the rest retrieved from reference TRBV14 and TRBJ2-1, is EAGVTQFPSHSVIEKGQTVTLRCDPISGHDNLYWYRRVMGKEIKFLLHFVKESKQDESGMPNNRFLAERTGGTYSTLKVQPAELEDSGVYFCASRKAAGEYNEQFFGPGTRLTVL.

V gene TRBV5-1 combines with J gene TRBJ1-6, with D possibly matching TRBD1 (6 bases). Germline lookup yields CDR1 SGHRS and CDR2 YFSETQ. Trimming cost V 5 bases and J 8 bases, with 14 bases left between them. The CDR3 covers 14 residues. DNA for the CDR3: TGCGCCAGCAGTCTCAGGGGAGGGGATTCACCCCTCCACTTT. This codes for CASSLRGGDSPLHF.

The rearrangement links TRBV4-1 to TRBJ2-1, with 13 bases identical to TRBD2. Per germline, CDR1 MGHRA and CDR2 YSYEKL. V gave up 4 bases and J gave up 3 bases; unmatched junction bases: 12. The CDR3 length is 19 residues. The CDR3 DNA is TGCGCCAGCAGCCCCGGACTAGCGGGAGTCCCTTTAAACTACAATGAGCAGTTCTTC. Its protein product is CASSPGLAGVPLNYNEQFF.

The CDR3 nucleotides read TGTGCCAGCAGCTTCGGACTAGCGGCGGTCGGTGAGCAGTTCTTC. Translation gives CASSFGLAAVGEQFF. V usage is TRBV7-2 and J usage is TRBJ2-1; the match to TRBD2 covers 10 bases. The CDR3 runs to 15 residues. The J segment lost 9 bases and the V segment lost 3 bases, leaving 8 bases of the junction unmatched. The germline V gene encodes CDR1 SGHTA and CDR2 FQGNSA.

In its sample, this clonotype was seen a few times. V usage is TRBV5-6 and J usage is TRBJ2-7, with a possible D match to TRBD1 (5 bases). V was cut by 1 base and J by 2 bases, with 10 bases left in between. This CDR3 region has 14 residues. Germline-derived CDR1 and CDR2 are SGHDT and YYEEEE. The chain's CDR3 is CASSLITGAYEQYF. The CDR3 DNA reads TGTGCCAGCAGCTTGATCACAGGAGCCTACGAGCAGTACTTC.

The chain couples TRBV20-1 to TRBJ2-4, with 8 bases aligning to TRBD1. The trim removed 7 bases at V and 1 base at J, leaving 3 bases unmatched. The CDR3 is 13 residues long. Germline V CDR1 and CDR2: DFQATT, SNEGSKA (reference sequence). The CDR3 spells CSGWDRAKNIQYF. CDR3 in DNA: TGCAGTGGGTGGGACAGGGCCAAAAACATTCAGTACTTC.

The gene calls are TRBV20-1 and TRBJ2-1; D is possibly TRBD1 or TRBD2 (5 bases each). This CDR3 has 13 amino acids. Germline V gene sequence: CDR1 DFQATT, CDR2 SNEGSKA (reference sequence). V shed 3 bases and J shed 3 bases, with 9 bases lying between them. CDR3 region: CSASGAFYNEQFF. As DNA, the CDR3 is TGCAGTGCTAGCGGGGCGTTCTACAATGAGCAGTTCTTC.

The chain combines TRBV4-1 with TRBJ2-4; D unclear. Germline V gives CDR1 MGHRA, CDR2 YSYEKL. The CDR3 length is 15 residues. V was shortened by 3 bases and J by 0 bases, with 9 bases between the two germline ends. CDR3 loop: CASSQTTLAKNIQYF. The DNA of the CDR3 is TGCGCCAGCAGCCAGACAACCCTAGCCAAAAACATTCAGTACTTC.

The chain combines TRBV10-3 with TRBJ2-3; the D call may be TRBD1 or TRBD2 (6 bases each). The ends were cut back, 7 bases at V and 4 bases at J, with 9 bases in the middle. Germline CDR1 is ENHRY and CDR2 is SYGVKD. The CDR3 extends over 12 amino acids. CDR3 in amino acids: CAIKGEADTQYF. The CDR3 DNA reads as TGTGCCATCAAGGGGGAGGCAGATACGCAGTATTTT.

Ten or more counts support this clonotype. This chain uses TRBV29-1 with TRBJ1-2, with TRBD1 matching over 8 bases. The ends lost 3 bases at V and 7 bases at J; junction bases unmatched: 4. The CDR3 loop spans 12 amino acids. Germline V gene sequence: CDR1 SQVTM, CDR2 ANQGSEA. The CDR3 DNA sequence: TGCAGCGTTGAGACAGGGGATGGTGGCTACACCTTC. It yields the protein CSVETGDGGYTF.

This chain uses TRBV20-1 with TRBJ2-1; D is ambiguous. The DNA end favors TRBJ2-7, so the J call may be wrong. This CDR3 spans 11 amino acids. Germline V gene lookup returns CDR1 DFQATT and CDR2 SNEGSKA (reference sequence). CDR3 nucleotides: TGCAGTGCTATGTCCTACAATGAGCAGTACTTC. This gives the protein CSAMSYNEQYF.

The table lists this clonotype with a count of one. A much larger clone is a single base away; this may be a read error. The rearrangement uses TRBV12-3 or TRBV12-4 and TRBJ2-7; D gene uncertain. There are 14 residues in the CDR3. The CDR3 region has the DNA TGTGCCAGCGGTTTCCGGCGGAGCTCCTACGAGCAGTACTTC. It is translated as CASGFRRSSYEQYF.

This clonotype was observed at least ten times. The CDR3 DNA is TGTGCCAGCTCGTCAGGGGGTCGGGGCTACACCTTC. This translates into CASSSGGRGYTF. The V gene is TRBV27, the J gene TRBJ1-2; 7 positions match TRBD1. Germline V gives CDR1 MNHEY, CDR2 SMNVEV (reference sequence). Losses at the gene ends were 8 bases for V and 8 bases for J; bases not matched to a gene: 8. The CDR3 has 12 residues.

In this sample, this clonotype turned up a few times. The CDR3 loop reads CSARGQGRGSYNSPLHF. In DNA, the CDR3 is TGCAGTGCTAGGGGACAGGGTCGAGGCTCCTATAATTCACCCCTCCACTTT. V usage is TRBV20-1 and J usage is TRBJ1-6; 9 bases fit TRBD1. Germline V CDR1 and CDR2: DFQATT, SNEGSKA (reference sequence). The trim removed 3 bases at V and 0 bases at J, leaving 6 bases unmatched. The CDR3 is made up of 17 amino acids.

V and J are TRBV6-5 and TRBJ2-5; D is unresolved. Trimming cost V 2 bases and J 3 bases, with 7 bases left between them. The CDR3 contains 13 residues. From germline, CDR1 is MNHEY and CDR2 SVGAGI. CDR3 sequence reads: CASSYTVEETQYF. Written as DNA, the CDR3 is TGTGCCAGCAGTTACACGGTAGAAGAGACCCAGTACTTC.

This clonotype was seen ten or more times. The CDR3 loop is CASSLEGGMNTEAFF. The CDR3 DNA is TGTGCCAGCAGCTTAGAAGGGGGAATGAACACTGAAGCTTTCTTT. The V call is TRBV7-8, the J call TRBJ1-1; weak D call: TRBD1 (6 bases). Per germline, CDR1 SGHVS and CDR2 FQNEAQ. The germline V and J ends were trimmed by 1 base and 0 bases, with 9 bases remaining between them. CDR3 length: 15 amino acids.

This clonotype was seen a handful of times. The J gene is TRBJ2-1, the V gene TRBV12-5; 10 nucleotides agree with TRBD2. CDR1 and CDR2 from the germline V gene are LGHNT and FRNRAP. V lost 4 bases to trimming and J lost 2 bases; unmatched junction nucleotides: 2. The CDR3 extends over 15 amino acids. The CDR3, as DNA: TGTGCTAGTGGTTCCGGGACTAGCGCCTACAATGAGCAGTTCTTC. Its translation is CASGSGTSAYNEQFF.

In nucleotides, the CDR3 is TGTGCCAGCACCCCCGGGACAGGGTGGATGAACACTGAAGCTTTCTTT. It translates to CASTPGTGWMNTEAFF. The chain uses TRBV6-5 and TRBJ1-1, with 9 bases that match TRBD1. Germline lookup yields CDR1 MNHEY and CDR2 SVGAGI. Trimming cost V 7 bases and J 0 bases; bases outside gene matches: 9. This CDR3 region has 16 residues.

The chain combines TRBV4-1 with TRBJ1-1; no clear D gene. V was pared by 1 base and J by 1 base, with 7 bases between. The CDR3 covers 14 residues. In germline, CDR1 is MGHRA, CDR2 YSYEKL. CDR3 protein: CASSQGRWNTEAFF. CDR3 sequence (DNA): TGCGCCAGCAGCCAAGGCAGGTGGAACACTGAAGCTTTCTTT.

The chain uses TRBV20-1 and TRBJ2-1; the D gene is possibly TRBD2 (5 bases). CDR1 and CDR2 (germline): DFQATT, SNEGSKA (reference sequence). The CDR3 is 15 amino acids. The V end lost 3 bases, the J end lost 3 bases, and 15 bases lay between the germline ends. As DNA, the CDR3 is TGCAGTGCTAGGCGGAGGCCGCTTTACTACAATGAGCAGTTCTTC. Protein sequence: CSARRRPLYYNEQFF.